The 17 T cell receptor beta chains below all came from one sample that was sequenced in a study of PD-1 blockade in classical Hodgkin lymphoma. Libraries were prepared by immunoSEQ multiplex PCR; TCRdb keeps only in-frame clonotypes and omits some of them. The table has over 35,000 clones, about 90% seen once. In every patient, relapse followed autologous stem cell transplantation, while exposure to brentuximab vedotin differed. Specimen: peripheral blood mononuclear cells (PBMCs), collected at baseline. Source of these receptors: a human donor with classical Hodgkin lymphoma.

The V gene is TRBV19, the J gene TRBJ2-1; D gene unclear. This CDR3 is built from 15 residues. Germline V gene lookup returns CDR1 LNHDA and CDR2 SQIVND (reference sequence). V lost 4 bases and J lost 2, with 12 bases in between. CDR3 residues: CASSRYSWTYNEQFF. The CDR3 nucleotides read TGTGCCAGTAGTAGGTACTCCTGGACCTACAATGAGCAGTTCTTC.

The chain uses TRBV7-2 and TRBJ2-1; 9 bases are shared with TRBD2. The CDR3 runs 16 residues. The trim removed 5 bases at V and 4 bases at J, leaving 9 bases unmatched. The germline CDR1 and CDR2 sequences are SGHTA and FQGNSA. CDR3 DNA: TGTGCCAGCAGCCCACTGGGACTAGCCCCTTACAATGAGCAGTTCTTC. It yields the protein CASSPLGLAPYNEQFF.

The J gene is TRBJ1-3, the V gene TRBV10-3, with a possible D match to TRBD1 (6 bases). This CDR3 is built from 13 residues. CDR1 and CDR2 (germline): ENHRY, SYGVKD. V was cut by 9 bases and J by 4 bases, with 13 bases left in between. In nucleotides, the CDR3 is TGTGCCATGCAGGGGTGGGGAGGAAACACCATATATTTT. It encodes CAMQGWGGNTIYF.

For this clone: This specimen includes other DNA sequences encoding the same CDR3. This chain uses TRBV30 with TRBJ2-5; 15 positions match TRBD2. Trimming at V came to 7 bases and at J to 3 bases, leaving 9 bases not matched to a gene. The CDR3 has 16 residues. Germline-derived CDR1 and CDR2 are GTSNPN and SVGIG (reference sequence). The DNA for the CDR3 is TGTGCCTTCACTGGGACTAGCGGGAGGATGGAAGAGACCCAGTACTTC. This codes for CAFTGTSGRMEETQYF.

The V and J genes are TRBV25-1 and TRBJ2-1; 7 bases match TRBD2. CDR1 and CDR2 from the germline V gene are MGHDK and SYGVNS. V lost 2 bases, J lost 0 bases, and 10 bases stayed unmatched. The CDR3 spans 18 residues. The CDR3 region is CASSERVIGGSSYNEQFF. CDR3 sequence (DNA): TGTGCCAGCAGTGAACGGGTTATAGGCGGGAGCTCCTACAATGAGCAGTTCTTC.

The CDR3 sequence is CASSSQVQETQYF. The CDR3 DNA follows: TGTGCCAGCAGTTCACAGGTCCAAGAGACCCAGTACTTC. The chain has TRBV2 and TRBJ2-5; TRBD1 might be the D (5 bases). V was clipped by 5 bases and J by 1 base, with 8 bases between them. Germline V gene lookup returns CDR1 SNHLY and CDR2 FYNNEI. The length of the CDR3 is 13 residues.

The rearrangement links TRBV4-3 to TRBJ2-5; possible D gene TRBD2, 7 bases. Germline V gene sequence: CDR1 LGHNA, CDR2 YSLEER. The V end lost 2 bases, the J end lost 5 bases, and 15 bases lay between the germline ends. This CDR3 comprises 15 residues. The CDR3 coding sequence is TGCGCCAGCAGCCAAACCCCGGGGGGCGCTGAGACCCAGTACTTC. Residues: CASSQTPGGAETQYF.

The genes are TRBV19 and TRBJ2-7, with a tentative D call TRBD2 (5 bases). V dropped 3 bases and J dropped 3 bases, with 12 bases sitting between them. Germline CDR1 reads LNHDA; CDR2 reads SQIVND (reference sequence). CDR3 length: 14 amino acids. The CDR3 here is CASSIAGPYYEQYF. The CDR3 DNA is TGTGCCAGTAGTATCGCGGGCCCCTACTACGAGCAGTACTTC.

This sequence joins TRBV28 and TRBJ2-5; D uncertain. CDR1 and CDR2 (germline): MDHEN, SYDVKM. The CDR3 is 14 residues long. With 5 bases removed from V and 5 bases from J, the gap between germline ends came to 15 bases. DNA for the CDR3: TGTGCCAGCAGTCCACCCCTGGTGGGGGAGACCCAGTACTTC. Translating it yields CASSPPLVGETQYF.

The genes are TRBV13 and TRBJ1-1; no reliable D call. The germline V and J ends were trimmed by 0 bases and 0 bases, with 11 bases remaining between them. The CDR3 is 16 residues long. Germline CDR1 is PRHDT and CDR2 is FYEKMQ (reference sequence). The CDR3 DNA is TGTGCCAGCAGCTTAGGCTTCCCCCGCATGAACACTGAAGCTTTCTTT. Protein: CASSLGFPRMNTEAFF.

The V call is TRBV30, the J call TRBJ2-7; tentative D call: TRBD1 (5 bases). Germline-derived CDR1 and CDR2 are GTSNPN and SVGIG (reference sequence). The CDR3 extends over 13 amino acids. Deletions cut 2 bases from V and 6 bases from J, with 14 bases between. This CDR3 is CAWSQGWGFEQYF. The CDR3 coding sequence is TGTGCCTGGAGTCAGGGATGGGGCTTCGAGCAGTACTTC.

The chain joins TRBV7-6 to TRBJ1-1; 9 nucleotides agree with TRBD1. The germline V gene encodes CDR1 SGHVS and CDR2 FNYEAQ. V was clipped by 5 bases and J by 11 bases; unmatched bases: 6. The length of the CDR3 is 12 residues. CDR3 sequence: CASSLTGTGAFF. CDR3 DNA: TGTGCCAGCAGCCTCACCGGGACAGGGGCTTTCTTT.

This chain connects TRBV2 to TRBJ1-2; D ambiguous. Germline V gene sequence: CDR1 SNHLY, CDR2 FYNNEI. The CDR3 extends over 10 amino acids. The ends were cut back, 7 bases at V and 8 bases at J, with 8 bases in the middle. CDR3 nucleotides: TGTGCCAGCAACGCGTTCGGCTACACCTTC. Protein sequence: CASNAFGYTF.

The chain employs TRBV5-1 and TRBJ2-1, with a possible D match to TRBD2 (5 bases). Germline-derived CDR1 and CDR2 are SGHRS and YFSETQ. The V end lost 5 bases, the J end lost 5 bases, and 8 bases lay between the germline ends. The CDR3 length is 12 residues. CDR3 bases: TGCGCCAGCAGGTTTAGCGACAATGAGCAGTTCTTC. It encodes CASRFSDNEQFF.

This clone occurred once. The gene calls are TRBV10-3 and TRBJ2-2, with a possible D match to TRBD1 (5 bases). The V gene's germline CDR1 is ENHRY and CDR2 SYGVKD. V was pared by 2 bases and J by 6 bases, with 10 bases between. This CDR3 has 14 amino acids. The CDR3 bases are TGTGCCATCAGTGAGGGCAGGGAATCCGGGGAGCTGTTTTTT. Translated: CAISEGRESGELFF.

CDR3 sequence: CASSSSMDDQAIYGYTF. In DNA, the CDR3 is TGTGCCAGCAGTAGCAGTATGGACGATCAAGCGATCTATGGCTACACCTTC. This chain links TRBV4-2 with TRBJ1-2; D remains unclear. CDR3 length: 17 residues. V was shortened by 6 bases and J by 4 bases, with 24 bases between the two germline ends. Per the germline V gene, CDR1 is LGHNA and CDR2 is YNFKEQ.

The chain employs TRBV5-1 and TRBJ1-1; a weak D match, TRBD1 (5 bases). Germline V gene sequence: CDR1 SGHRS, CDR2 YFSETQ. This CDR3 comprises 14 residues. The V end was cut by 1 base, the J end by 4 bases, with 11 bases between. CDR3 nucleotides: TGCGCCAGCAGCTTGTCGGGGAGGGGCACTGAAGCTTTCTTT. Protein: CASSLSGRGTEAFF.